A single sample is the source of the 10 T cell receptor beta chains below, sequenced in a study of T cells in localized non-small cell lung cancer. Produced via immunoSEQ multiplex PCR; TCRdb's table is partial and in-frame only. The table lists around 41,000 clones, about 85% of them singletons. This sample comprised peripheral blood, obtained before any cancer treatment. The source is a woman between 18 and 49 years old with stage III lung adenocarcinoma.

This chain uses TRBV5-6 with TRBJ1-2; D gene unclear. Trimming removed 2 bases from V and 0 bases from J, with 11 bases in between. Germline assignment: CDR1 SGHDT and CDR2 YYEEEE. The CDR3 runs to 15 residues. The CDR3 spells CASSFSLLANYGYTF. Written as DNA, the CDR3 is TGTGCCAGCAGCTTCTCGCTTCTAGCTAACTATGGCTACACCTTC. Together with reference TRBV5-6 and TRBJ1-2, the CDR3 gives the full variable domain: DAGVTQSPTHLIKTRGQQVTLRCSPKSGHDTVSWYQQALGQGPQFIFQYYEEEERQRGNFPDRFSGHQFPNYSSELNVNALLLGDSALYLCASSFSLLANYGYTFGSGTRLTVV.

The gene calls are TRBV11-2 and TRBJ2-2, with D uncertain. The CDR3 extends over 15 amino acids. V lost 2 bases and J lost 13, with 20 bases in between. CDR1 and CDR2 from the germline V gene are SGHAT and FQNNGV. The CDR3 nucleotides read TGTGCCAGCAGCTTAAATAGTGGAGTCCCCGGATCGCTGTTTTTT. Translated: CASSLNSGVPGSLFF. Full variable domain (remainder filled in from reference TRBV11-2 and TRBJ2-2): EAGVAQSPRYKIIEKRQSVAFWCNPISGHATLYWYQQILGQGPKLLIQFQNNGVVDDSQLPKDRFSAERLKGVDSTLKIQPAKLEDSAVYLCASSLNSGVPGSLFFGEGSRLTVL.

This rearrangement joins TRBV5-5 to TRBJ1-1; unclear D gene. The V gene's germline CDR1 is SGHKS and CDR2 YYEKEE (reference sequence). Trimming removed 1 base from V and 2 bases from J, with 6 bases in between. The CDR3 loop spans 13 amino acids. The CDR3, as DNA: TGTGCCAGCAGCTTGATGGAAAACACTGAAGCTTTCTTT. It codes for CASSLMENTEAFF.

This sequence joins TRBV5-3 and TRBJ2-7; D is undetermined. TRBV5-3 is treated as an ORF (open reading frame) with a function not yet certain. V gave up 2 bases and J gave up 4 bases, with 7 bases separating them. This CDR3 is built from 12 residues. The CDR3, as DNA: TGTGCCAGAAGCTTTAAGGGATACGAGCAGTACTTC. This translates into CARSFKGYEQYF.

Of note for this clone: At one of its ends the junction is not consistent with the germline gene, which may arise from a read error. The chain combines TRBV2 with TRBJ2-7, with D unclear. The CDR3 runs to 17 residues. Germline CDR1 and CDR2: SNHLY and FYNNEI. CDR3 sequence: CASREGILSLGRSEQYF. For the CDR3, the DNA is TGTGCCAGCAGAGAAGGTATTTTGAGCCTCGGGCGTTCCGAGCAGTACTTC.

The V gene is TRBV7-9, the J gene TRBJ1-2; 7 bases are a match to TRBD1. The CDR3 is made up of 15 amino acids. CDR1 and CDR2 from the germline V gene are SEHNR and FQNEAQ (reference sequence). V was pared by 4 bases and J by 0 bases, with 5 bases of the junction left unmatched. The CDR3 DNA sequence: TGTGCCAGCAGCTCGGACAGGACAGCTAACTATGGCTACACCTTC. This sequence encodes CASSSDRTANYGYTF.

The chain uses TRBV7-9 and TRBJ1-1; 9 bases fit TRBD1. The germline CDR1 and CDR2 sequences are SEHNR and FQNEAQ (reference sequence). V was clipped by 1 base and J by 8 bases; unmatched bases: 11. The CDR3 has 16 amino acids. CDR3 protein: CASSLDFVYGTGEAFF. In nucleotides, the CDR3 is TGTGCCAGCAGCTTAGATTTTGTATACGGGACAGGGGAAGCTTTCTTT.

The V call is TRBV5-1, the J call TRBJ1-1, with D tentatively TRBD1 (6 bases). The CDR3 is 14 residues long. V gave up 5 bases and J gave up 0 bases, with 11 bases separating them. Germline loops: CDR1 SGHRS, CDR2 YFSETQ. The CDR3 DNA follows: TGCGCCAGCAGGGGGGCATTCGTGAACACTGAAGCTTTCTTT. Its protein is CASRGAFVNTEAFF.

In the case of this clone: One end of the junction does not line up with germline, which may come from a read error. V is TRBV15 and J is TRBJ1-2; maybe TRBD1 (5 bases). CDR1 is LNHNV, CDR2 YYDKDF, per germline (reference sequence). The CDR3 spans 12 residues. The CDR3 sequence: CATSRDWGLLRF. CDR3 DNA sequence: TGTGCCACCAGCAGAGATTGGGGACTGCTTAGATTC.

In this sample, this clone turned up once. The CDR3 sequence: CASSDWGRENEQFF. As DNA, the CDR3 is TGCGCCAGCAGTGACTGGGGGAGGGAGAATGAGCAGTTCTTC. The chain recombines TRBV10-2 with TRBJ2-1; 7 bases agree with TRBD2. This CDR3 region has 14 residues. V lost 3 bases, J lost 7 bases, and 6 bases stayed unmatched. From germline, CDR1 is WSHSY and CDR2 SAAADI.